This passage covers 29 T cell receptor beta chains from one sample sequenced in a study of Ad26.COV2.S vaccination and SARS-CoV-2 variants. Repertoires were generated with immunoSEQ multiplex PCR, while TCRdb's copy carries only in-frame clones and drops some. The profile shows some 300,000 clones, around 84% of them singletons. Treatment indicated: some 20 received Ad26.COV2.S at low or high dose, single or two shots; 5 received placebo; per-sample allocation not given. Samples were taken on day 63 after the first vaccine or placebo injection. The sample was peripheral blood, taken in a trial of Ad26.COV2.S vaccine versus placebo. The receptors shown here come from a person aged 18-60 years who received the Ad26.COV2.S COVID-19 vaccine or a placebo.

The chain recombines TRBV7-2 with TRBJ1-2; 7 nucleotides match TRBD1. The trim removed 7 bases at V and 4 bases at J, leaving 12 bases unmatched. This CDR3 is 15 amino acids long. The germline gives CDR1 SGHTA, CDR2 FQGNSA. CDR3 bases: TGTGCCAGCACCCCACAACCACAGGGGACCTATGGCTACACCTTC. As protein: CASTPQPQGTYGYTF.

This chain connects TRBV2 to TRBJ1-5; D is uncertain. CDR3 length equals 14 residues. Trimming took off 4 bases at V and 4 bases at J, with 11 bases between the two ends. CDR1 is SNHLY, CDR2 FYNNEI, per germline. The DNA for the CDR3 is TGTGCCAGCAGTGGGGAGGGCGGGAATCAGCCCCAGCATTTT. It codes for CASSGEGGNQPQHF.

This chain links TRBV5-6 with TRBJ2-7, with 8 positions matching TRBD1. J lost 5 bases, V lost 0 bases, and 13 bases had no gene match. Germline V lookup: CDR1 SGHDT, CDR2 YYEEEE. The CDR3 runs 17 residues. The chain's CDR3 is CASSLGSKDRVRHEQYF. The CDR3 DNA reads TGTGCCAGCAGCTTGGGTTCCAAGGACAGGGTAAGGCACGAGCAGTACTTC.

V usage is TRBV30 and J usage is TRBJ1-1, with D perhaps matching TRBD1 (5 bases). Germline-derived CDR1 and CDR2 are GTSNPN and SVGIG (reference sequence). The CDR3 is 14 amino acids. Trimming cost V 3 bases and J 5 bases, with 16 bases left between them. The CDR3 DNA follows: TGTGCCTGGAGATTCGGGTTTTGGGGGACTGAAGCTTTCTTT. Encoded protein: CAWRFGFWGTEAFF. Full variable domain (rest looked up from reference TRBV30 and TRBJ1-1): SQTIHQWPATLVQPVGSPLSLECTVEGTSNPNLYWYRQAAGRGLQLLFYSVGIGQISSEVPQNLSASRPQDRQFILSSKKLLLSDSGFYLCAWRFGFWGTEAFFGQGTRLTVV.

The chain employs TRBV4-1 and TRBJ1-4; D gene uncertain. This CDR3 contains 13 residues. Trimming removed 2 bases from V and 13 bases from J, with 14 bases in between. Germline V lookup: CDR1 MGHRA, CDR2 YSYEKL. Here the CDR3 reads CASSQYVLTGLFF. CDR3 in DNA: TGCGCCAGCAGCCAATACGTTCTAACGGGACTGTTTTTT.

The J gene is TRBJ1-1, the V gene TRBV5-5; maybe TRBD1 (6 bases). The CDR3 runs 14 residues. V lost 8 bases and J 3 bases, leaving 17 bases between the germline ends. CDR1 SGHKS and CDR2 YYEKEE come from the germline V gene (reference sequence). DNA of the CDR3: TGTGCCAGATTTCTACAGGGAGGCGACACTGAAGCTTTCTTT. Amino acid sequence: CARFLQGGDTEAFF.

This chain connects TRBV4-1 to TRBJ1-1; possibly TRBD1 for D (5 bases). Germline assignment: CDR1 MGHRA and CDR2 YSYEKL. CDR3 size: 16 residues. Trimming removed 2 bases at V and 7 bases at J, with 20 bases between. The CDR3 DNA reads as TGCGCCAGCAGCCAATCCCCGCAGGGCGTCCTCCTTGAAGCTTTCTTT. Protein product: CASSQSPQGVLLEAFF.

The chain uses TRBV5-1 and TRBJ1-6; 9 nucleotides agree with TRBD1. The V and J ends lost 3 bases and 8 bases, in that order; junction bases with no gene match: 3. Germline-derived CDR1 and CDR2 are SGHRS and YFSETQ. CDR3 size: 14 residues. The CDR3 spells CASSWDRADSPLHF. The CDR3 nucleotides are TGCGCCAGCAGCTGGGACAGGGCGGATTCACCCCTCCACTTT.

With regard to this clone: The same CDR3 can be traced to other DNA sequences in this sample. This chain's CDR3 is CAWSEDRVETQYF. The CDR3 bases are TGTGCCTGGAGCGAGGACAGGGTGGAGACCCAGTACTTC. The chain links TRBV30 to TRBJ2-5, with 8 bases identical to TRBD1. This CDR3 has 13 residues. The V segment lost 3 bases and the J segment 5 bases; nucleotides outside the gene matches: 5. The germline V gene has CDR1 GTSNPN and CDR2 SVGIG (reference sequence).

The rearrangement joins TRBV19 to TRBJ1-5; no reliable D call. With 4 bases removed from V and 4 bases from J, the gap between germline ends came to 17 bases. Germline V gene lookup returns CDR1 LNHDA and CDR2 SQIVND (reference sequence). The CDR3 is 16 amino acids. The CDR3 region is CASSTNPTTVNQPQHF. In nucleotides, the CDR3 is TGTGCCAGTAGTACAAATCCAACGACGGTAAATCAGCCCCAGCATTTT. The full variable domain, in which reference TRBV19 and TRBJ1-5 provide the parts outside the CDR3, is DGGITQSPKYLFRKEGQNVTLSCEQNLNHDAMYWYRQDPGQGLRLIYYSQIVNDFQKGDIAEGYSVSREKKESFPLTVTSAQKNPTAFYLCASSTNPTTVNQPQHFGDGTRLSIL.

The rearrangement joins TRBV18 to TRBJ1-6; no firm D call. V gave up 3 bases and J gave up 10 bases, with 19 bases separating them. The CDR3 length is 16 residues. The germline CDR1 and CDR2 sequences are KGHSH and LQKENI. This chain's CDR3 is CASSPQVAGSGSPLHF. CDR3 in DNA: TGTGCCAGCTCACCGCAGGTGGCAGGATCAGGATCACCCCTCCACTTT.

This clone was found once. The chain combines TRBV5-1 with TRBJ1-5; D is possibly TRBD1 (5 bases). V was pared by 4 bases and J by 6 bases, with 17 bases between. CDR3 length: 15 amino acids. CDR1 SGHRS and CDR2 YFSETQ come from the germline V gene. Here the CDR3 DNA reads TGCGCCAGCAGCGAACGGGACCCCTCGTCTCAGCCCCAGCATTTT. Its translation is CASSERDPSSQPQHF.

This clone was counted once. The gene calls are TRBV24-1 and TRBJ1-5; no definite D call. V lost 5 bases to trimming and J lost 1 base, with 11 bases between them. The CDR3 sequence is 15 residues long. The germline V gene has CDR1 KGHDR and CDR2 SFDVKD. As DNA, the CDR3 is TGTGCCACCAGTGTGGGTAGTCGGAGCAATCAGCCCCAGCATTTT. This encodes CATSVGSRSNQPQHF.

The chain joins TRBV6-5 to TRBJ1-1, with TRBD1 matching over 9 bases. This CDR3 is built from 15 residues. Trimming cost V 7 bases and J 5 bases; bases outside gene matches: 11. Germline V gene lookup returns CDR1 MNHEY and CDR2 SVGAGI. The CDR3 coding sequence is TGTGCCAGCACACTCAACACAGGGGGCGGGACTGAAGCTTTCTTT. The encoded protein is CASTLNTGGGTEAFF.

This clone was observed a single time. V usage is TRBV5-6 and J usage is TRBJ2-5, with D hard to call. The CDR3 runs 14 residues. Trimming left V 0 bases short and J 5 bases short, with 11 bases between. Germline V CDR1 and CDR2: SGHDT, YYEEEE. The CDR3 nucleotides read TGTGCCAGCAGCTTGGAAGGGTTGGGGGAGACCCAGTACTTC. The encoded protein is CASSLEGLGETQYF.

This clone appeared a single time. The J gene is TRBJ2-3, the V gene TRBV27; D unresolved. The CDR3 consists of 13 residues. The germline V gene has CDR1 MNHEY and CDR2 SMNVEV (reference sequence). Trimming took 6 bases from V and 1 from J, leaving 8 bases between them. CDR3 sequence reads: CASSRTRTDTQYF. The DNA for the CDR3 is TGTGCCAGCAGCAGAACCCGCACAGATACGCAGTATTTT.

This chain joins TRBV27 and TRBJ1-4; a weak D match, TRBD1 (6 bases). CDR1 MNHEY and CDR2 SMNVEV come from the germline V gene (reference sequence). The CDR3 is 16 amino acids. Trimming removed 5 bases at V and 3 bases at J, with 16 bases between. The CDR3 here is CASSPADKGANEKLFF. The CDR3 bases are TGTGCCAGCAGTCCGGCAGACAAGGGGGCTAATGAAAAACTGTTTTTT.

This chain connects TRBV30 to TRBJ1-5, with TRBD1 matching 9 bases. Germline loops: CDR1 GTSNPN, CDR2 SVGIG (reference sequence). This CDR3 is 15 amino acids long. With V trimmed by 5 bases and J by 6 bases, 11 bases remained unmatched. CDR3 DNA sequence: TGTGCCTGGTCCCCGGAACAGGGGGCTGGTCAGCCCCAGCATTTT. Its protein is CAWSPEQGAGQPQHF.

The chain combines TRBV7-2 with TRBJ1-2; D ambiguous. The length of the CDR3 is 13 residues. V was clipped by 2 bases and J by 7 bases, with 11 bases between them. Germline assignment: CDR1 SGHTA and CDR2 FQGNSA. CDR3 bases: TGTGCCAGCAGCTTACTAGCAGAGGCTGGCTACACCTTC. Amino acid sequence: CASSLLAEAGYTF.

The chain joins TRBV7-2 to TRBJ2-1, with a weak D call TRBD1 (6 bases). Trimming shortened V by 5 bases and J by 9 bases, and 17 bases separated the two germline ends. CDR3 size: 14 residues. CDR1 and CDR2 (germline): SGHTA, FQGNSA. The CDR3 DNA follows: TGTGCCAGCAGCCTCCCCTTACAGGGATCTGAGCAGTTCTTC. Its translation is CASSLPLQGSEQFF.

The CDR3 nucleotides read TGTGCCAGCTCATCATACGCCGGCCGTGGGGAAACTAACACTGAAGCTTTCTTT. Protein product: CASSSYAGRGETNTEAFF. The chain has TRBV18 and TRBJ1-1; no definite D call. The V gene lost 5 bases and the J gene lost 2 bases, with 24 bases spanning the gap. Germline-derived CDR1 and CDR2 are KGHSH and LQKENI. The CDR3 covers 18 residues.

This chain links TRBV3-1 (or the pseudogene TRBV3-2) with TRBJ2-2, with D possibly TRBD1 on 5 matching bases. The V gene lost 4 bases and the J gene lost 4 bases, with 7 bases spanning the gap. The CDR3 loop spans 13 amino acids. Germline V lookup: CDR1 LGHDT, CDR2 YNNKEL (reference sequence). CDR3 sequence: CASSLQGTGELFF. As DNA, the CDR3 is TGTGCCAGCAGCCTCCAGGGCACCGGGGAGCTGTTTTTT.

This chain uses TRBV7-2 with TRBJ1-2; TRBD1 might be the D (5 bases). Germline CDR1 SGHTA, CDR2 FQGNSA. CDR3 length: 13 amino acids. V lost 5 bases, J lost 0 bases, and 7 bases lay in between. CDR3 DNA sequence: TGTGCCAGCAGCATGACAGCTAACTATGGCTACACCTTC. Translated, it gives CASSMTANYGYTF.

The chain employs TRBV5-1 and TRBJ1-6; a possible D gene is TRBD1 (5 bases). CDR1 SGHRS and CDR2 YFSETQ come from the germline V gene. This CDR3 is built from 15 residues. Trimming stripped 1 base from V and 6 bases from J, with 11 bases between. The CDR3 sequence is CASSLSPGPNSPLHF. CDR3 coding DNA: TGCGCCAGCAGCTTGTCTCCAGGGCCTAATTCACCCCTCCACTTT.

J is TRBJ1-2 and V is TRBV6-5, with D maybe TRBD1 (6 bases). Per the germline V gene, CDR1 is MNHEY and CDR2 is SVGAGI. The CDR3 extends over 15 amino acids. With 6 bases removed from V and 7 bases from J, the gap between germline ends came to 21 bases. CDR3 bases: TGTGCCAGCAGACAGGGAGGCACAACCTATGCTGGCTACACCTTC. Translation gives CASRQGGTTYAGYTF.

The chain uses TRBV11-3 and TRBJ1-1, with no clear D. V lost 3 bases to trimming and J lost 3 bases, with 8 bases between them. CDR3 length: 13 amino acids. Germline CDR1 is SGHNT and CDR2 is YENEEA. CDR3 region: CASSFAGDTEAFF. CDR3 DNA sequence: TGTGCCAGCAGCTTTGCGGGAGACACTGAAGCTTTCTTT. Based on the CDR3 plus reference TRBV11-3 and TRBJ1-1, the full variable domain is EAGVVQSPRYKIIEKKQPVAFWCNPISGHNTLYWYLQNLGQGPELLIRYENEEAVDDSQLPKDRFSAERLKGVDSTLKIQPAELGDSAVYLCASSFAGDTEAFFGQGTRLTVV.

The CDR3 DNA reads as TGTGCCAGCTCACCATCCATGCCAGGCCAAGCTGCCTATGGCTACACCTTC. It encodes CASSPSMPGQAAYGYTF. The rearrangement joins TRBV18 to TRBJ1-2; D gene unclear. The CDR3 has 17 amino acids. Between the trimmed V and J ends, which lost 2 bases and 4 bases, there was a span of 20 bases. Germline CDR1 reads KGHSH; CDR2 reads LQKENI.

This chain connects TRBV7-2 to TRBJ2-3; 8 nucleotides line up with TRBD2. The CDR3 sequence is 15 residues long. Per the germline V gene, CDR1 is SGHTA and CDR2 is FQGNSA. The junction had 3 bases not matched to a gene; V was cut back by 0 bases and J by 4 bases. CDR3 region: CASSLASGEADTQYF. CDR3 DNA sequence: TGTGCCAGCAGCTTAGCTAGCGGGGAGGCAGATACGCAGTATTTT.

The CDR3: CASSLEGLAGGPPGDEQFF. CDR3 nucleotide sequence: TGTGCCAGCAGCTTAGAGGGACTAGCGGGGGGGCCCCCTGGGGATGAGCAGTTCTTC. This chain uses TRBV7-2 with TRBJ2-1, with TRBD2 matching 16 bases. V gave up 1 base and J gave up 8 bases; unmatched junction bases: 11. Looked up from germline, CDR1 is SGHTA and CDR2 is FQGNSA. This CDR3 comprises 19 residues.